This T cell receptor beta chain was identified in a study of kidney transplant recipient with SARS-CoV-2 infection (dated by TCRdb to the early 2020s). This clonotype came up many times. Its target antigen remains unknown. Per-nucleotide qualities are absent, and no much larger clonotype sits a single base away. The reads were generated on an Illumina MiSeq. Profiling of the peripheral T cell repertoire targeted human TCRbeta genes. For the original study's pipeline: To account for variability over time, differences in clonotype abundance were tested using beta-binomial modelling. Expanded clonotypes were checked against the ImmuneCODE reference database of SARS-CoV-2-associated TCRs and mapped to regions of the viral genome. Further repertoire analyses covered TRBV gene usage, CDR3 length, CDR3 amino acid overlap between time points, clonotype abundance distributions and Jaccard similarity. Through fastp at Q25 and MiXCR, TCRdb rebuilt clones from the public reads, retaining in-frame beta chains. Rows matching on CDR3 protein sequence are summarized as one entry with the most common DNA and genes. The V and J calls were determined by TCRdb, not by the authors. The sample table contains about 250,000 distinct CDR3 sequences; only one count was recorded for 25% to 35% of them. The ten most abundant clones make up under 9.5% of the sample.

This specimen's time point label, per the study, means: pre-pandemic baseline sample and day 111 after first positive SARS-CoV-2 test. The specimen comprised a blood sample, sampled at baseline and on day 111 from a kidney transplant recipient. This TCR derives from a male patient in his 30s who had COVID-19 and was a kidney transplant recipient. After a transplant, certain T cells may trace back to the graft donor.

For the CDR3, the sequence is CASSRRPSHGKTYGYTF. The nucleotides read TGTGCCAGCAGTCGTCGACCCTCACACGGAAAGACCTATGGCTACACCTTC. The sequence joins TRBV6-4 to TRBJ1-2, with the D gene not clear enough to name. Measured from the cysteine to the phenylalanine, the CDR3 is 17 residues long. Only the CDR3 part of the read is kept: 51 bases, read in frame from the first base. CDR1 and CDR2, per the germline V gene, are MRHNA and SNTAGT. V is shortened by 5 bases, J by 4 bases, and the region joining them spans 23 bases.